In this sample, the clone carrying this T cell receptor beta chain turned up a few times. The data originate from a study of OX40 agonist ivuxolimab in advanced cancers. The overall study: Patients got intravenous ivuxolimab at 0.01 to 10 mg/kg every 2 weeks.

This CDR3 is 18 amino acids long. Germline V lookup: CDR1 SGHRS, CDR2 YFSETQ. V shed 1 base and J 2 bases; nucleotides not matched to a gene: 8. TCRdb keeps only in-frame clones here, not all; method: immunoSEQ multiplex PCR. Among about 53,000 clones listed, over 75% were seen once. People who had autoimmune disease history or systemic immunosuppression were excluded. The receptor's source is an adult with an advanced solid tumor such as melanoma, head and neck, liver or kidney cancer. The rearrangement uses TRBV5-1 and TRBJ2-7; 14 bases agree with TRBD2. This sample comprised CD4+ or CD8+ T cells sorted from blood, obtained in a trial of the OX40 agonist ivuxolimab. The CDR3 bases are TGCGCCAGCAGCTTGATCGGGACTAGCGGGAGTATTCCCTACGAGCAGTACTTC. This sequence encodes CASSLIGTSGSIPYEQYF.